These 28 T cell receptor beta chains were sequenced from one sample in a study of a mutant IDH1 vaccine in newly diagnosed glioma (dated by TCRdb to the early 2020s). The time point label on this specimen signifies: week 47, end of study. Every vaccine dose consisted of 300 ug of a 20-mer mutant IDH1 peptide in Montanide, administered subcutaneously together with topical imiquimod. The library was made by the immunoSEQ multiplex PCR assay. TCRdb obtained this table from immuneACCESS and retained in-frame rearrangements with V and J assigned. These tables miss some clones; where compared with another copy, unresolved V genes account for less than half of the shortfall, and the remainder is unexplained. The sample profile shows approximately 32,000 clones; about 92% of them were found once. Approximately 2% of the sample is held by the ten biggest clonotypes. These receptors have no identified antigens.

Here the sequenced sample was PBMCs, taken from a glioma patient whose treatment included an IDH1 peptide vaccine. The receptors shown here come from a man aged 35-49 years with glioma.

The V gene is TRBV7-9, the J gene TRBJ2-2; D may be TRBD1 (5 bases). The V gene's germline CDR1 is SEHNR and CDR2 FQNEAQ (reference sequence). Trimming cost V 3 bases and J 7 bases, with 12 bases left between them. This CDR3 has 14 amino acids. CDR3 sequence reads: CASSLIPGLGELFF. As DNA, the CDR3 is TGTGCCAGCAGCTTGATCCCAGGGCTCGGGGAGCTGTTTTTT.

This rearrangement joins TRBV27 to TRBJ1-5, with D maybe TRBD1 (5 bases). Trimming stripped 6 bases from V and 9 bases from J, with 15 bases between. The CDR3 sequence is 13 residues long. Germline V gene data show CDR1 as MNHEY and CDR2 as SMNVEV (reference sequence). The CDR3 is CASRAQGVGPQHF. CDR3 DNA sequence: TGTGCCAGCAGAGCGCAGGGTGTAGGGCCCCAGCATTTT.

This rearrangement joins TRBV6-6 to TRBJ1-5; TRBD1 matches at 7 bases. This CDR3 has 14 amino acids. Germline CDR1 reads MNHNY; CDR2 reads SVGAGI (reference sequence). J lost 7 bases, V lost 4 bases, and 7 bases had no gene match. The CDR3 protein is CASSFSGGRQPQHF. The CDR3, as DNA: TGTGCCAGCAGTTTCTCAGGGGGGAGACAGCCCCAGCATTTT.

The chain couples TRBV12-5 to TRBJ2-3; D call uncertain. The CDR3 consists of 11 residues. V was trimmed by 9 bases and J by 2 bases, leaving 6 bases between them. Germline V lookup: CDR1 LGHNT, CDR2 FRNRAP. CDR3: CASKDTDTQYF. CDR3 DNA: TGTGCTAGCAAAGACACAGATACGCAGTATTTT.

The rearrangement joins TRBV6-1 to TRBJ2-7; TRBD2 agrees at 8 bases. The CDR3 runs to 15 residues. The V and J ends lost 5 bases and 3 bases, in that order; junction bases with no gene match: 9. Looked up from germline, CDR1 is MNHNS and CDR2 is SASEGT. The CDR3 sequence: CASSSSSGGYYEQYV. The CDR3 nucleotides read TGTGCCAGCAGTTCTTCCAGCGGGGGTTACTACGAGCAGTACGTC.

V is TRBV5-1 and J is TRBJ1-1; 8 bases align to TRBD1. The CDR3 runs to 15 residues. V trimming: 4 bases; J trimming: 6 bases; junction bases outside the gene matches: 11. Germline-derived CDR1 and CDR2 are SGHRS and YFSETQ. CDR3 sequence (DNA): TGCGCCAGCAGCACCGCAGGACAGGGTTTTGCTGAAGCTTTCTTT. This codes for CASSTAGQGFAEAFF.

The chain has TRBV11-2 and TRBJ2-5; the D is unclear. CDR1 SGHAT and CDR2 FQNNGV come from the germline V gene. The CDR3 runs to 14 residues. Trimming removed 1 base from V and 2 bases from J, with 8 bases in between. The CDR3 DNA reads as TGTGCCAGCAGCTTAGGCGGCCTACAAGAGACCCAGTACTTC. Amino acids: CASSLGGLQETQYF.

J is TRBJ2-7 and V is TRBV5-5, with 10 bases that match TRBD1. CDR3 size: 13 residues. V lost 4 bases and J lost 6; bases outside the gene matches: 4. In germline, CDR1 is SGHKS, CDR2 YYEKEE (reference sequence). The CDR3 bases are TGTGCCAGCAGCCCCCGGACAGGGGGCGAGCAGTACGTC. Residues: CASSPRTGGEQYV.

This chain joins TRBV9 and TRBJ2-3; TRBD2 matches at 10 bases. V dropped 3 bases and J dropped 10; count of bases not matched to a gene: 8. There are 14 residues in the CDR3. CDR1 and CDR2 (germline): SGDLS, YYNGEE. CDR3 loop: CASSATSGSAPQYF. The CDR3 nucleotides read TGTGCCAGCAGCGCGACTAGCGGGTCGGCTCCGCAGTATTTT.

This clone has more than one count but fewer than ten. The chain has TRBV19 and TRBJ2-7; D is perhaps TRBD1 (6 bases). Per germline, CDR1 LNHDA and CDR2 SQIVND (reference sequence). Trimming removed 2 bases at V and 4 bases at J, with 18 bases between. This CDR3 contains 16 residues. The CDR3 coding sequence is TGTGCCAGTAGTATAACAGGGCTATATCCTCGTTACGAGCAGTACTTC. Translation gives CASSITGLYPRYEQYF.

This chain joins TRBV10-3 and TRBJ2-3, with 8 bases fitting TRBD1. Germline assignment: CDR1 ENHRY and CDR2 SYGVKD. CDR3 length: 14 residues. V lost 8 bases and J lost 6; bases outside the gene matches: 10. In nucleotides, the CDR3 is TGTGCCATCCAAGAGGCACAGGGGGTTGATACGCAGTATTTT. This encodes CAIQEAQGVDTQYF.

This chain uses TRBV11-2 with TRBJ1-2; a weak D match, TRBD1 (5 bases). The ends were cut back, 5 bases at V and 4 bases at J, with 8 bases in the middle. This CDR3 region has 12 residues. The germline gives CDR1 SGHAT, CDR2 FQNNGV. The CDR3 DNA sequence: TGTGCCAGCAGCCGGGGGTTCTATGGCTACACCTTC. Residues: CASSRGFYGYTF.

This chain joins TRBV7-2 and TRBJ2-7, with TRBD2 as a possible D gene (5 bases). From germline, CDR1 is SGHTA and CDR2 FQGNSA. V was clipped by 5 bases and J by 6 bases, with 11 bases between them. The CDR3 runs 12 residues. This chain's CDR3 is CASSLGGGEQYF. The CDR3 nucleotides are TGTGCCAGCAGCCTAGGAGGTGGCGAGCAGTACTTC.

The chain recombines TRBV5-1 with TRBJ2-3; 16 bases align to TRBD2. This CDR3 is 17 amino acids long. The germline V gene has CDR1 SGHRS and CDR2 YFSETQ. J lost 5 bases, V lost 8 bases, and 11 bases had no gene match. CDR3 protein: CARGPGLAGGPGDTQYF. CDR3 in DNA: TGCGCCAGGGGGCCGGGACTAGCGGGGGGGCCAGGAGATACGCAGTATTTT.

The rearrangement uses TRBV18 and TRBJ1-1; 12 bases match TRBD1. Trimming took 4 bases from V and 2 from J; bases not matched to a gene: 5. The CDR3 spans 16 residues. Germline V gene sequence: CDR1 KGHSH, CDR2 LQKENI. The DNA of the CDR3 is TGTGCCAGCTCACTAGGGGGACAGGGGGCAAACACTGAAGCTTTCTTT. Protein sequence: CASSLGGQGANTEAFF.

V is TRBV28 and J is TRBJ1-1; 9 positions match TRBD1. The germline gives CDR1 MDHEN, CDR2 SYDVKM. CDR3 length: 14 amino acids. The J segment lost 0 bases and the V segment lost 8 bases, leaving 4 bases of the junction unmatched. The CDR3 here is CASSGTGMNTEAFF. In DNA form, the CDR3 reads TGTGCCAGCTCCGGGACAGGGATGAACACTGAAGCTTTCTTT. Combining the CDR3 with reference TRBV28 and TRBJ1-1 gives the whole variable domain DVKVTQSSRYLVKRTGEKVFLECVQDMDHENMFWYRQDPGLGLRLIYFSYDVKMKEKGDIPEGYSVSREKKERFSLILESASTNQTSMYLCASSGTGMNTEAFFGQGTRLTVV.

The rearrangement joins TRBV18 to TRBJ1-1; 8 nucleotides agree with TRBD1. Trimming removed 6 bases from V and 0 bases from J; junction bases left unmatched: 9. The CDR3 spans 16 residues. CDR1 and CDR2 from the germline V gene are KGHSH and LQKENI. The CDR3 loop is CASSQRTGPMNTEAFF. CDR3 coding DNA: TGTGCCAGCTCCCAAAGGACAGGGCCCATGAACACTGAAGCTTTCTTT.

The V and J genes are TRBV19 and TRBJ2-5, with TRBD1 identical over 9 bases. Germline CDR1 and CDR2: LNHDA and SQIVND (reference sequence). This CDR3 has 13 residues. V was clipped by 5 bases and J by 3 bases; unmatched bases: 1. Here the CDR3 reads CASSRDREETQYF. As DNA, the CDR3 is TGTGCCAGTAGTCGGGACAGGGAAGAGACCCAGTACTTC.

The chain employs TRBV6-1 and TRBJ2-7; 7 bases fit TRBD2. The junction had 10 bases not matched to a gene; V was cut back by 7 bases and J by 7 bases. The CDR3 sequence is 13 residues long. Germline V CDR1 and CDR2: MNHNS, SASEGT. The CDR3 here is CASILGEGREQYF. The CDR3 bases are TGTGCCAGCATATTGGGGGAGGGGCGAGAGCAGTACTTC.

This chain joins TRBV29-1 and TRBJ1-2; D gene ambiguous. Per the germline V gene, CDR1 is SQVTM and CDR2 is ANQGSEA. CDR3 length equals 12 residues. Trimming removed 5 bases at V and 0 bases at J, with 7 bases between. The CDR3: CSVSESNYGYTF. The DNA of the CDR3 is TGCAGCGTTTCAGAGTCTAACTATGGCTACACCTTC.

The CDR3: CASSLLSGAVDEQYF. The CDR3 DNA is TGTGCCAGCAGCCTTTTATCGGGGGCCGTGGACGAGCAGTACTTC. J is TRBJ2-7 and V is TRBV7-6, with D possibly called TRBD1 or TRBD2 (6 bases each). CDR3 length: 15 amino acids. V lost 5 bases to trimming and J lost 5 bases, with 19 bases between them. Germline V gene data show CDR1 as SGHVS and CDR2 as FNYEAQ.

The chain carries TRBV19 and TRBJ2-1; 7 nucleotides line up with TRBD1. This CDR3 contains 16 residues. J lost 7 bases, V lost 3 bases, and 12 bases had no gene match. From germline, CDR1 is LNHDA and CDR2 SQIVND (reference sequence). This chain's CDR3 is CASSISVGTVMNEQFF. The CDR3 DNA reads as TGTGCCAGTAGTATTAGCGTTGGGACAGTGATGAATGAGCAGTTCTTC.

This clone is medium-sized within its sample. The genes are TRBV6-1 and TRBJ1-5; tentative D call: TRBD1 (5 bases). The CDR3 has 17 residues. Germline CDR1 MNHNS, CDR2 SASEGT. Trimming pared 4 bases from V and 3 bases from J, leaving 19 bases between. The CDR3 nucleotides are TGTGCCAGCAGTGTGGGGCACTTACGACAAGCCAATCAGCCCCAGCATTTT. It codes for CASSVGHLRQANQPQHF.

The rearrangement uses TRBV30 and TRBJ1-2; no clear D gene. In germline, CDR1 is GTSNPN, CDR2 SVGIG (reference sequence). V was pared by 3 bases and J by 8 bases, with 13 bases between. The CDR3 length is 12 residues. This chain's CDR3 is CAWRIRDLGYTF. CDR3 bases: TGTGCCTGGAGGATAAGGGATTTGGGCTACACCTTC.

V gene TRBV18 combines with J gene TRBJ2-3; D not certain. The V end lost 4 bases, the J end lost 2 bases, and 13 bases lay between the germline ends. The germline gives CDR1 KGHSH, CDR2 LQKENI. The CDR3 consists of 15 residues. The CDR3 bases are TGTGCCAGCTCACTTGGGGTCAGAGCCACAGATACGCAGTATTTT. It encodes CASSLGVRATDTQYF.

This clone was counted only a few times. The chain couples TRBV6-1 to TRBJ2-5; no definite D call. The CDR3 loop spans 16 amino acids. The V end lost 1 base, the J end lost 1 base, and 13 bases lay between the germline ends. CDR1 and CDR2 from the germline V gene are MNHNS and SASEGT. CDR3 in DNA: TGTGCCAGCAGTGAAGGGGGAAGGTGGGGCCAAGAGACCCAGTACTTC. It is translated as CASSEGGRWGQETQYF.

V gene TRBV28 combines with J gene TRBJ1-3; D not resolved. Trimming took off 3 bases at V and 1 base at J, with 1 base between the two ends. Looked up from germline, CDR1 is MDHEN and CDR2 is SYDVKM. There are 12 residues in the CDR3. Written as DNA, the CDR3 is TGTGCCAGCAGTTTTTCTGGAAACACCATATATTTT. It translates to CASSFSGNTIYF.

The chain recombines TRBV7-6 with TRBJ2-3, with D tentatively TRBD1 or TRBD2 (5 bases each). The V end lost 5 bases, the J end lost 2 bases, and 20 bases lay between the germline ends. This CDR3 comprises 17 residues. Per the germline V gene, CDR1 is SGHVS and CDR2 is FNYEAQ. CDR3 bases: TGTGCCAGCAGCCGCCGAGCCTCAGGGAGCTTCACAGATACGCAGTATTTT. This encodes CASSRRASGSFTDTQYF. The whole variable domain, filled in from reference TRBV7-6 and TRBJ2-3, reads GAGVSQSPRYKVTKRGQDVALRCDPISGHVSLYWYRQALGQGPEFLTYFNYEAQQDKSGLPNDRFSAERPEGSISTLTIQRTEQRDSAMYRCASSRRASGSFTDTQYFGPGTRLTVL.